A single sample is the source of the 20 T cell receptor beta chains below, sequenced in a study of cytomegalovirus exposure and HLA in healthy donors. Primers included in the PCR were 60 Vbeta and 13 Jbeta primers. Repertoires were generated with immunoSEQ multiplex PCR, while TCRdb's copy carries only in-frame clones and drops some. Among 90,000 to 100,000 clones listed, over 60% were seen once. The sample consisted of PBMCs. The receptors come from a female donor in good health and CMV-seronegative.

A word on this clone: A junction end diverges from the germline sequence, so it may reflect a read error. V and J are TRBV7-9 and TRBJ1-2; no clear D. The CDR3 loop spans 14 amino acids. Germline V gene data show CDR1 as SEHNR and CDR2 as FQNEAQ (reference sequence). CDR3 DNA: TGTTCCAGCAGCCAAGAGGCGCAGAGCTATGGCTACACCTTC. Its protein product is CSSSQEAQSYGYTF.

This sequence joins TRBV7-3 and TRBJ1-1, with no clear D. Deletions cut 5 bases from V and 5 bases from J, with 12 bases between. Looked up from germline, CDR1 is SGHTA and CDR2 is FQGTGA. The CDR3 is 13 amino acids. CDR3 coding DNA: TGTGCCAGCAGCCCGCCGGGTGGGACTGAAGCTTTCTTT. Protein product: CASSPPGGTEAFF.

This chain joins TRBV2 and TRBJ2-1; D may be TRBD2 (7 bases). V was pared by 4 bases and J by 8 bases, with 21 bases between. The germline CDR1 and CDR2 sequences are SNHLY and FYNNEI. The CDR3 is 16 residues long. CDR3 residues: CASSGREGGRADEQFF. The DNA of the CDR3 is TGTGCCAGCAGTGGACGTGAAGGGGGGAGGGCCGATGAGCAGTTCTTC.

The CDR3 reads CASSRRSGQGLDEQFF. CDR3 nucleotides: TGCGCCAGCAGCCGCAGGTCAGGACAGGGTCTCGATGAGCAGTTCTTC. The V call is TRBV4-3, the J call TRBJ2-1; TRBD1 matches 8 bases. Germline assignment: CDR1 LGHNA and CDR2 YSLEER. This CDR3 spans 16 amino acids. Trimming cost V 4 bases and J 8 bases; bases outside gene matches: 13.

This clone has just a few counts. This chain uses TRBV2 with TRBJ2-7; TRBD1 is a possible D gene (6 bases). The CDR3 totals 15 residues. Germline V gives CDR1 SNHLY, CDR2 FYNNEI. V was pared by 8 bases and J by 4 bases, with 21 bases between. This CDR3 reads CASAEDSRYLYEQYF. DNA for the CDR3: TGTGCCAGCGCGGAGGACAGTCGCTATCTTTACGAGCAGTACTTC. The full variable domain, rest sourced from reference TRBV2 and TRBJ2-7, is EPEVTQTPSHQVTQMGQEVILRCVPISNHLYFYWYRQILGQKVEFLVSFYNNEISEKSEIFDDQFSVERPDGSNFTLKIRSTKLEDSAMYFCASAEDSRYLYEQYFGPGTRLTVT.

This chain connects TRBV6-6 to TRBJ2-3, with TRBD1 matching over 8 bases. CDR1 MNHNY and CDR2 SVGAGI come from the germline V gene (reference sequence). Losses at the gene ends were 6 bases for V and 1 base for J; bases not matched to a gene: 9. This CDR3 contains 16 residues. CDR3 bases: TGTGCCAGCAGCTTCCAGGGGGCACTTGGCACAGATACGCAGTATTTT. This sequence encodes CASSFQGALGTDTQYF.

This chain links TRBV6-5 with TRBJ1-2; weak D call: TRBD1 (6 bases). This CDR3 is built from 12 residues. Germline values: CDR1 MNHEY, CDR2 SVGAGI. The V end lost 10 bases, the J end lost 4 bases, and 13 bases lay between the germline ends. The chain's CDR3 is CATLQGSYGYTF. The CDR3 DNA is TGTGCCACCCTACAGGGATCCTATGGCTACACCTTC.

The rearrangement joins TRBV7-2 to TRBJ2-5, with D unresolved. Matching the DNA end better, TRBJ2-7 makes the J call doubtful. Germline V CDR1 and CDR2: SGHTA, FQGNSA. The CDR3 extends over 13 amino acids. The DNA of the CDR3 is TGTGCCAGCGGTGCGGAGAGAGCCTACGAGCAGTACTTC. Translation gives CASGAERAYEQYF.

The chain is built from TRBV29-1 and TRBJ2-1; D is possibly TRBD2 (6 bases). Germline V gene data show CDR1 as SQVTM and CDR2 as ANQGSEA. The CDR3 length is 13 residues. With 3 bases removed from V and 4 bases from J, the gap between germline ends came to 10 bases. CDR3 region: CSVEGGVYNEQFF. In DNA, the CDR3 is TGCAGCGTTGAGGGCGGGGTGTACAATGAGCAGTTCTTC.

Comments on this clone: As the CDR3 is not closed by the conserved phenylalanine or tryptophan, this likely results from a read error. The chain employs TRBV7-2 and TRBJ1-1; 7 bases agree with TRBD1. The V and J ends lost 6 bases and 0 bases, in that order; junction bases with no gene match: 7. The CDR3 consists of 15 residues. Per the germline V gene, CDR1 is SGHTA and CDR2 is FQGNSA. As DNA, the CDR3 is TGTGCCAGCAGGCGAAACAGGGGAATGAACACTGAAGCTTTCCTT. Its translation is CASRRNRGMNTEAFL.

The J gene is TRBJ2-5, the V gene TRBV15; the D gene is possibly TRBD1 (5 bases). CDR1 and CDR2 from the germline V gene are LNHNV and YYDKDF (reference sequence). The CDR3 sequence is 15 residues long. V was cut by 1 base and J by 4 bases, with 13 bases left in between. Here the CDR3 DNA reads TGTGCCACCAGCAGAGCAACAGGAACGAGAGAGACCCAGTACTTC. Protein: CATSRATGTRETQYF.

This sequence joins TRBV9 and TRBJ1-2; 7 bases agree with TRBD1. The CDR3 consists of 13 residues. Germline V gives CDR1 SGDLS, CDR2 YYNGEE. Losses at the gene ends were 3 bases for V and 3 bases for J; bases not matched to a gene: 2. The CDR3 loop is CASSEGQYYGYTF. The CDR3 DNA follows: TGTGCCAGCAGCGAGGGACAGTACTATGGCTACACCTTC.

In its sample, this clone ranks as medium-sized. The rearrangement links TRBV4-3 to TRBJ1-1; no definite D call. This CDR3 region has 13 residues. V was clipped by 0 bases and J by 5 bases, with 7 bases between them. The germline gives CDR1 LGHNA, CDR2 YSLEER. Here the CDR3 reads CASSQDRETEAFF. The CDR3 region has the DNA TGCGCCAGCAGCCAAGATCGGGAAACTGAAGCTTTCTTT.

The rearrangement links TRBV28 to TRBJ2-1, with 8 bases fitting TRBD1. The CDR3 runs 16 residues. V was pared by 4 bases and J by 6 bases, with 11 bases of the junction left unmatched. The germline CDR1 and CDR2 sequences are MDHEN and SYDVKM. In DNA form, the CDR3 reads TGTGCCAGCAGTTCCGGGCCGGGACAGGCAGGCAATGAGCAGTTCTTC. Protein product: CASSSGPGQAGNEQFF.

The chain links TRBV5-1 to TRBJ2-2, with TRBD1 as a possible D gene (6 bases). CDR3 length: 14 amino acids. V was trimmed by 6 bases and J by 0 bases, leaving 9 bases between them. The V gene's germline CDR1 is SGHRS and CDR2 YFSETQ. In DNA, the CDR3 is TGCGCCAGCAAACAGGGTACGAACACCGGGGAGCTGTTTTTT. This sequence encodes CASKQGTNTGELFF.

This clone was observed a single time. The chain has TRBV5-4 and TRBJ2-3; D is perhaps TRBD2 (5 bases). This CDR3 spans 13 amino acids. Germline loops: CDR1 SGHNT, CDR2 YYREEE (reference sequence). Trimming cost V 2 bases and J 4 bases, with 8 bases left between them. This CDR3 is CASSFPGADTQYF. Written as DNA, the CDR3 is TGTGCCAGCAGCTTCCCCGGGGCAGATACGCAGTATTTT.

The chain has TRBV9 and TRBJ1-1; 7 bases are shared with TRBD1. The CDR3 is 14 residues long. Germline V lookup: CDR1 SGDLS, CDR2 YYNGEE. V shed 4 bases, J shed 5 bases, and the junction held 8 bases outside the gene matches. The CDR3 region has the DNA TGTGCCAGCAGCCAGGGGGTCGGACTGACTGAAGCTTTCTTT. Its translation: CASSQGVGLTEAFF.

This chain uses TRBV19 with TRBJ2-1; 13 nucleotides agree with TRBD2. Per germline, CDR1 LNHDA and CDR2 SQIVND (reference sequence). This CDR3 spans 19 amino acids. With V trimmed by 6 bases and J by 7 bases, 18 bases remained unmatched. The CDR3 loop is CASSIWGTSGMPGSNEQFF. The CDR3 nucleotides read TGTGCCAGTAGCATCTGGGGGACTAGCGGGATGCCGGGTTCGAATGAGCAGTTCTTC.

The CDR3 sequence: CASSLVIGEGYTF. In DNA form, the CDR3 reads TGTGCCAGCAGCTTGGTTATCGGGGAAGGCTACACCTTC. V is TRBV7-8 and J is TRBJ1-2; no firm D call. The CDR3 totals 13 residues. Germline V CDR1 and CDR2: SGHVS, FQNEAQ. Trimming took 3 bases from V and 8 from J, leaving 13 bases between them. Variable domain in full (rest from reference TRBV7-8 and TRBJ1-2): GAGVSQSPRYKVAKRGQDVALRCDPISGHVSLFWYQQALGQGPEFLTYFQNEAQLDKSGLPSDRFFAERPEGSVSTLKIQRTQQEDSAVYLCASSLVIGEGYTFGSGTRLTVV.

The V call is TRBV7-9, the J call TRBJ2-7; 8 nucleotides line up with TRBD1. V lost 5 bases to trimming and J lost 7 bases; unmatched junction nucleotides: 10. Germline V gene lookup returns CDR1 SEHNR and CDR2 FQNEAQ (reference sequence). The CDR3 length is 14 residues. The DNA for the CDR3 is TGTGCCAGCAGCCGACAGGGGAATTCGGGAGAGCAGTACTTC. Translated, it gives CASSRQGNSGEQYF. Looking up the rest from reference TRBV7-9 and TRBJ2-7 gives the full variable domain: DTGVSQNPRHKITKRGQNVTFRCDPISEHNRLYWYRQTLGQGPEFLTYFQNEAQLEKSRLLSDRFSAERPKGSFSTLEIQRTEQGDSAMYLCASSRQGNSGEQYFGPGTRLTVT.